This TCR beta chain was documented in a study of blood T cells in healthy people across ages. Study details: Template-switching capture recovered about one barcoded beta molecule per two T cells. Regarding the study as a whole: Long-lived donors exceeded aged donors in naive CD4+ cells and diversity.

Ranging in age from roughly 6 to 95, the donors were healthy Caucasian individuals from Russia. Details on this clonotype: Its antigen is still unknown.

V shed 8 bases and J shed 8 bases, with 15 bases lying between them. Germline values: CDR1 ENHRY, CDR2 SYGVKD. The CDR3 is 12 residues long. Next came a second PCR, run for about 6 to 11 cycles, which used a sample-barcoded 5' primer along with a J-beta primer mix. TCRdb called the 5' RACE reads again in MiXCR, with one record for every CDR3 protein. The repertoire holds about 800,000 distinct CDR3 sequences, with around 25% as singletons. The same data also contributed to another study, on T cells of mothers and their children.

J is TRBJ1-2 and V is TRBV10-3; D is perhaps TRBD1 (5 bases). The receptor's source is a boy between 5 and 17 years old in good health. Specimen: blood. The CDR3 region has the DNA TGTGCCATCGGGGACCCGCGGGGAGGCTACACCTTC. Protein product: CAIGDPRGGYTF.